This T cell receptor (beta chain) was recovered during a study of cytomegalovirus exposure and HLA in healthy donors. Study conclusions and caveats: An analysis done earlier found most TCR beta V segments productive about 87% or about 30% of the time. Three CMV-associated chains proved CMV antigen-specific in vitro.

The primer mix had 60 Vbeta and 13 Jbeta primers. Original processing methods: Later reanalysis found around 84 million unique TCR beta chains, around 10 million of them shared. This table comes from immunoSEQ multiplex PCR, and its TCRdb copy is limited to in-frame clones, with some not included. The V and J calls and clone size were taken over from that table, and D and trimming were inferred from the DNA. Of tens of thousands of clones in the sample, around 72% were seen once. Notes on this clone: Its antigen remains unidentified.

Germline V gene data show CDR1 as GTSNPN and CDR2 as SVGIG (reference sequence). V shed 7 bases and J shed 7 bases, with 20 bases lying between them. CDR3 size: 14 residues. This receptor was identified in a woman aged 45-65 years in good health and CMV-seropositive. Material for sequencing was PBMCs. V usage is TRBV30 and J usage is TRBJ2-1; a possible D gene is TRBD2 (5 bases). This chain's CDR3 is CAFSPTGRNNEQFF. The CDR3 DNA reads as TGTGCCTTCTCCCCAACGGGAAGGAATAATGAGCAGTTCTTC. Combining the CDR3 with reference TRBV30 and TRBJ2-1 gives the whole variable domain SQTIHQWPATLVQPVGSPLSLECTVEGTSNPNLYWYRQAAGRGLQLLFYSVGIGQISSEVPQNLSASRPQDRQFILSSKKLLLSDSGFYLCAFSPTGRNNEQFFGPGTRLTVL.